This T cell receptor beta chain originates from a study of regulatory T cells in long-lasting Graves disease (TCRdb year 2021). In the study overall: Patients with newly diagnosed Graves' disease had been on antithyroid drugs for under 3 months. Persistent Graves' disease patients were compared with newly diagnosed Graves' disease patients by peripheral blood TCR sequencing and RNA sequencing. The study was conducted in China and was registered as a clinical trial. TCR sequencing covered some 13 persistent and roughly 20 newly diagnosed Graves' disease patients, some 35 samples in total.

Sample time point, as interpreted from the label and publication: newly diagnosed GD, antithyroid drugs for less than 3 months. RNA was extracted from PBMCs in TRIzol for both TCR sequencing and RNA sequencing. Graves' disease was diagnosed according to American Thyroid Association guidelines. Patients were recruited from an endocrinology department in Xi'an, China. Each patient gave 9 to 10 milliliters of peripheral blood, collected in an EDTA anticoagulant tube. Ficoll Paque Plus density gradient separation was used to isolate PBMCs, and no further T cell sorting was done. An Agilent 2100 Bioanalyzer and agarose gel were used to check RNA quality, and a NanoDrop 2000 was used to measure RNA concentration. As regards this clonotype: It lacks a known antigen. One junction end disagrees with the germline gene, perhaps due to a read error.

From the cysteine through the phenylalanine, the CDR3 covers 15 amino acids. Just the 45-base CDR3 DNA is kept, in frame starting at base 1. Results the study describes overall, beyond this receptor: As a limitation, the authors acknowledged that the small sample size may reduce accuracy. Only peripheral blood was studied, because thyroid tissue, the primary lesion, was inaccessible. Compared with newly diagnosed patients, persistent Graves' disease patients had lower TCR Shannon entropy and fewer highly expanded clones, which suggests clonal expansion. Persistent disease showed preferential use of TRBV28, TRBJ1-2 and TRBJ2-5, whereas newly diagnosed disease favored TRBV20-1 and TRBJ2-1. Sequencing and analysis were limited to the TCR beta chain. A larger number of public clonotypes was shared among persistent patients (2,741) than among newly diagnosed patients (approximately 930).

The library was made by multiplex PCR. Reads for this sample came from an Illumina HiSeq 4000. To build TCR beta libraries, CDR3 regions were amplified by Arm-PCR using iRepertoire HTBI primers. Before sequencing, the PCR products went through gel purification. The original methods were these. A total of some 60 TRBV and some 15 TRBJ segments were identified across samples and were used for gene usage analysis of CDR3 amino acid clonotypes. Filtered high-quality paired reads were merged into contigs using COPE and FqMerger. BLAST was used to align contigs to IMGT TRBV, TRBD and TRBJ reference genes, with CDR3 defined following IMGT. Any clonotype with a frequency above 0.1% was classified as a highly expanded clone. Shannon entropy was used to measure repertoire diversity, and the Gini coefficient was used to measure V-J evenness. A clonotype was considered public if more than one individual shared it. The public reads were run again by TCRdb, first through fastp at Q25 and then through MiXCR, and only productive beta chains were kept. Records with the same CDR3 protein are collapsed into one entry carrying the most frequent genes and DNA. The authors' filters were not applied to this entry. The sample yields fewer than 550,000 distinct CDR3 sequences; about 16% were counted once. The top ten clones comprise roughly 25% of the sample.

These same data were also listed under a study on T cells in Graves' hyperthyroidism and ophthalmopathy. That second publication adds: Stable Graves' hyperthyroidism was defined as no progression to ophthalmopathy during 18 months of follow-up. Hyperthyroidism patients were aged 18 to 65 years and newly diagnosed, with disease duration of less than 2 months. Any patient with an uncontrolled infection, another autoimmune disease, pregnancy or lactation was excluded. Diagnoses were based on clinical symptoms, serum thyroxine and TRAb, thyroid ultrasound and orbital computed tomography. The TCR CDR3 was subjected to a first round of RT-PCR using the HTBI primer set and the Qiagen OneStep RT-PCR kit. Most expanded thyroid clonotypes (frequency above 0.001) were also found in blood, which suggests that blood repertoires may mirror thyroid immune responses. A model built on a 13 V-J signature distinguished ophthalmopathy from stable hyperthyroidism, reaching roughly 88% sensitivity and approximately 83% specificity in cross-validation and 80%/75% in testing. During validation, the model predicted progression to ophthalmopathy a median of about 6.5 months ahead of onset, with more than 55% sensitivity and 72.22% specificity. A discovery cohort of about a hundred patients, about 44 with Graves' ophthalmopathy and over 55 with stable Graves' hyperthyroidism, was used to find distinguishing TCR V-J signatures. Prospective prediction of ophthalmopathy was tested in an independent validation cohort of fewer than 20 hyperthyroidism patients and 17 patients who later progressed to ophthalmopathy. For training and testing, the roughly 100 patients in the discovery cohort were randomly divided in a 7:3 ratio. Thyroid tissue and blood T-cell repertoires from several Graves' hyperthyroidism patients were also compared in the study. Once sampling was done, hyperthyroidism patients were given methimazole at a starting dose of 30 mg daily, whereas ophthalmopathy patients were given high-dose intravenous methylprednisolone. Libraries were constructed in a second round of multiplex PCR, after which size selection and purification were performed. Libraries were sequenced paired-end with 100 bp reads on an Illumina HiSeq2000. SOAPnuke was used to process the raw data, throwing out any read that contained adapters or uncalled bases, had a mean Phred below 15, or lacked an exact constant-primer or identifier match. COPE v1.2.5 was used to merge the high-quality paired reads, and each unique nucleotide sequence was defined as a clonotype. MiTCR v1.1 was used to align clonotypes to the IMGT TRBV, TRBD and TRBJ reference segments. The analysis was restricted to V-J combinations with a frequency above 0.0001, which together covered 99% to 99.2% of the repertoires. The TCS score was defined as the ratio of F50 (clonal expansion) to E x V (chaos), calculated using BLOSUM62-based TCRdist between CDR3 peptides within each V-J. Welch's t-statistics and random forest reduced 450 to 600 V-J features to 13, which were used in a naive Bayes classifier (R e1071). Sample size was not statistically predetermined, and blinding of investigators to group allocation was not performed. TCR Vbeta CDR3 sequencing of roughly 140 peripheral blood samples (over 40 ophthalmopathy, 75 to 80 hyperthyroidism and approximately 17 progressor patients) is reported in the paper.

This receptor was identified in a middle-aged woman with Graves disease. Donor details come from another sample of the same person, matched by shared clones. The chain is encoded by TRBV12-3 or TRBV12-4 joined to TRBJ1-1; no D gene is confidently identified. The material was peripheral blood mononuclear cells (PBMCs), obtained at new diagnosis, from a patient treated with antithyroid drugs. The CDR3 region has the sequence CASSPVGTMNTEAFF. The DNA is TGCGCCAGCAGCCCTGTAGGCACTATGAACACTGAAGCTTTCTTT.